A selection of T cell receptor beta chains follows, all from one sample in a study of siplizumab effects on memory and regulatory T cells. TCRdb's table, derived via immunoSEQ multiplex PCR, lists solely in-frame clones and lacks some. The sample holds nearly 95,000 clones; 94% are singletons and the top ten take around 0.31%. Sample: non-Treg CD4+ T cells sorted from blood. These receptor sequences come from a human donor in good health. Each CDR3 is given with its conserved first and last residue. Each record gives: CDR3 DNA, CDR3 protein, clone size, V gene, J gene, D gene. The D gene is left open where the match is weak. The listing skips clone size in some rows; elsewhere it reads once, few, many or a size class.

DNA: TGTGCCAGCAGCGTAGAACCGTCTCTGGATACGCAGTATTTT
CDR3: CASSVEPSLDTQYF
size: -
V: TRBV9
J: TRBJ2-3
D: -

DNA: TGTGCCAGTAGTAAAAAGCTTACAGATTACTCCAACTATGGCTACACCTTC
CDR3: CASSKKLTDYSNYGYTF
size: -
V: TRBV19
J: TRBJ1-2
D: -

DNA: TGTGCCAGCAGCTCCTCCAGGACGTTGAACACTGAAGCTTTCTTT
CDR3: CASSSSRTLNTEAFF
size: -
V: TRBV7-2
J: TRBJ1-1
D: -

DNA: TGTGCCAGCAGCATGGGGTGGACAGATACGCAGTATTTT
CDR3: CASSMGWTDTQYF
size: -
V: TRBV2
J: TRBJ2-3
D: -

DNA: TGTGCCAGCAGTGAGGGGGCGACGGAGACCCAGTACTTC
CDR3: CASSEGATETQYF
size: -
V: TRBV6-1
J: TRBJ2-5
D: -

DNA: TGTGCTAGCAGCCCCGGACTAGCGGGATTAAGGGAGACCCAGTACTTC
CDR3: CASSPGLAGLRETQYF
size: -
V: TRBV7-7
J: TRBJ2-5
D: TRBD2

DNA: TGCAGCGTCAAAAACAGGGCGACCTACGAGCAGTACTTC
CDR3: CSVKNRATYEQYF
size: -
V: TRBV29-1
J: TRBJ2-7
D: -

DNA: TGTGCCAGCAGCGACAGGACAGAAAAACTGTTTTTT
CDR3: CASSDRTEKLFF
size: -
V: TRBV9
J: TRBJ1-4
D: -

DNA: TGTGCCAGCACCCACCACGGGTCGGGGGTGATCGGCACCGGGGAGCTGTTTTTT
CDR3: CASTHHGSGVIGTGELFF
size: -
V: TRBV5-5
J: TRBJ2-2
D: -

DNA: TGTGCTAGTGGTTTGGGGGGCGGTGGCTACACCTTC
CDR3: CASGLGGGGYTF
size: -
V: TRBV12-5
J: TRBJ1-2
D: -

DNA: TGTGCCAGCAGCTTAGGTTCTCGGACAGTCTCCTACGAGCAGTACTTC
CDR3: CASSLGSRTVSYEQYF
size: -
V: TRBV7-8
J: TRBJ2-7
D: -

DNA: TGTGCCAGCAGTTACAGAGGGGAAGACTATGGCTACACCTTC
CDR3: CASSYRGEDYGYTF
size: -
V: TRBV6-5
J: TRBJ1-2
D: -

DNA: TGTGCCAGCAGTTCCACAGGGGGCATAGACACCATATATTTT
CDR3: CASSSTGGIDTIYF
size: -
V: TRBV6-5
J: TRBJ1-3
D: TRBD1

DNA: TGTGCCAGCTCAGGGGGGGTGAGCAATCAGCCCCAGCATTTT
CDR3: CASSGGVSNQPQHF
size: -
V: TRBV18
J: TRBJ1-5
D: -

DNA: TGTGCCAGCAGTTTATTAGGACAGCAGGGCTACACCTTC
CDR3: CASSLLGQQGYTF
size: once
V: TRBV27
J: TRBJ1-2
D: -